A selection of T cell receptor beta chains follows, all from one sample in a study of cytomegalovirus exposure and HLA in healthy donors. The data were produced by immunoSEQ multiplex PCR, yet TCRdb's version contains in-frame clones alone and is incomplete. The sample consists of approximately 100,000 clones, approximately 82% of them appearing once. Source material: PBMCs. Every receptor here comes from a woman aged 18-29 years in good health and CMV-seronegative. CDR3s include the opening cysteine and the closing phenylalanine or tryptophan. The D gene is left open where the match is weak. Size is stated for part of the rows, as once, few or many counts, or as a class when the clone is expanded.

size,J,D,V,DNA,CDR3
-,TRBJ2-7,-,TRBV29-1,TGCAGCGTCGTCGGGGGGCCCATGGGCGAGCAGTACTTC,CSVVGGPMGEQYF
few,TRBJ1-1,-,TRBV29-1,TGCAGCGTTGAAGAAGAGGAAACTGAAGCTTTCTTT,CSVEEEETEAFF
-,TRBJ2-6,TRBD1,TRBV2,TGTGCCAGCACCTTGGACAGGGCCTCTGGGGCCAACGTCCTGACTTTC,CASTLDRASGANVLTF
-,TRBJ2-2,-,TRBV5-1,TGCGCCAGCAGCCCCCCGCTAGCAAACCGTGCCACCGGGGAGCTGTTTTTT,CASSPPLANRATGELFF
-,TRBJ2-4,-,TRBV7-9,TGTGCCAGCAGCCAATCCCGGGATCTGGGCAAAAACATTCAGTACTTC,CASSQSRDLGKNIQYF
-,TRBJ1-5,TRBD1,TRBV18,TGTGCCAGCTCACAAACGCCGGGACAGGGTGGCCAGCCCCAGCATTTT,CASSQTPGQGGQPQHF
-,TRBJ2-5,-,TRBV11-2,TGTGCCAGCAGCTTAGATCGTGGCAGGGCTGAGACCCAGTACTTC,CASSLDRGRAETQYF
once,TRBJ2-7,TRBD2,TRBV10-3,TGTGCCATCAGTGAAACCCCCGGGACTAGCGGGGGGAAAAGGTTCGAGCAGTACTTC,CAISETPGTSGGKRFEQYF
-,TRBJ1-2,-,TRBV30,TGTGCCTGGAGTGAGGGAGTGGACTATGGCTACACCTTC,CAWSEGVDYGYTF
few,TRBJ2-5,-,TRBV14,TGTGCCAGCAGCCAAGATTTGGCACGCGGGGAGACCCAGTACTTC,CASSQDLARGETQYF
-,TRBJ1-4,-,TRBV6-1,TGTGCCAGCACCCTGGGACATACTAATGAAAAACTGTTTTTT,CASTLGHTNEKLFF
-,TRBJ1-2,-,TRBV7-2,TGTGCCAGCAGCTTAGGGGAGACTCATTATGGCTACACCTTC,CASSLGETHYGYTF
once,TRBJ2-2,TRBD2,TRBV9,TGTGCCAGCAGTCCGACTAGCGGGAGGGCCGACGGCACCGGGGAGCTGTTTTTT,CASSPTSGRADGTGELFF
-,TRBJ2-7,TRBD1,TRBV7-9,TGTGCCAGCAGCTCCGGACAGGGGGCGAACTACGAGCAGTACTTC,CASSSGQGANYEQYF
-,TRBJ2-1,-,TRBV7-6,TGTGCCAGCAGCTCCTCCGGGTTTTACAATGAGCAGTTCTTC,CASSSSGFYNEQFF
-,TRBJ1-2,TRBD1,TRBV15,TGTGCCACCAGCACTACCCGGGACAGGGTAGGTGGCTACACCTTC,CATSTTRDRVGGYTF
once,TRBJ2-5,-,TRBV30,TGTGCCTGGAGTGTACGAACTCGCGAGACCCAGTACTTC,CAWSVRTRETQYF
-,TRBJ2-3,TRBD2,TRBV27,TGTGCCAGCAGCCACCTGGGAATAGCGGGCAATCTGGGTACGCAGTATTTT,CASSHLGIAGNLGTQYF
-,TRBJ1-4,-,TRBV6-5,TGTGCCAGCAGCACCTTCCGAGGGGGTAATGAAAAACTGTTTTTT,CASSTFRGGNEKLFF
-,TRBJ2-3,TRBD2,TRBV10-3,TGTGCCATCAGTGAGGTACTAGCGGGGGCTAGCACAGATACGCAGTATTTT,CAISEVLAGASTDTQYF
-,TRBJ2-7,-,TRBV28,TGTGCCAGCCAACAGGGGGGGACCTACGAGCAGTACTTC,CASQQGGTYEQYF
-,TRBJ1-5,TRBD1,TRBV19,TGTGCCAGTAGTACCCGGACAGGAGGCCCCAATCAGCCCCAGCATTTT,CASSTRTGGPNQPQHF
once,TRBJ1-1,TRBD1,TRBV5-1,TGCGCCAGTCGGGACAGGGGGTCGGAAACTGAAGCTTTCTTT,CASRDRGSETEAFF
-,TRBJ2-7,-,TRBV5-6,TGTGCCAGCAGCACTGAGTTGCTGGAGGCTAGTGAGCAGTACTTC,CASSTELLEASEQYF
-,TRBJ2-7,TRBD1,TRBV18,TGTGCCAGCTCACCCGCGACAGGGATCTACGAGCAGTACTTC,CASSPATGIYEQYF
-,TRBJ2-1,TRBD2,TRBV5-8,TGTGCCAGCAGCTTGGTTCCGGGGACTATCTCTTACAATGAGCAGTTCTTC,CASSLVPGTISYNEQFF
-,TRBJ1-1,-,TRBV19,TGTGCCACCTCCAGCGGGACATTCAGTACTGAAGCTTTCTTT,CATSSGTFSTEAFF
-,TRBJ1-2,-,TRBV14,TGTGCCAGCAGTTATGGATCAGGGTATGGCTACACCTTC,CASSYGSGYGYTF
-,TRBJ2-1,TRBD2,TRBV4-3,TGCGCCAGCAGCCGATTACTCGCGGGGGGGGTTGAGCAGTTCTTC,CASSRLLAGGVEQFF
-,TRBJ1-1,TRBD1,TRBV7-8,TGTGCCAGCCTACGCGGACAGGAAAACACTGAAGCTTTCTTT,CASLRGQENTEAFF
-,TRBJ2-5,TRBD2,TRBV28,TGTGCCAGCAGTTCCGGGGGGGCCATACAAGAGACCCAGTACTTC,CASSSGGAIQETQYF
-,TRBJ1-2,-,TRBV15,TGTGCCACCGCACGCTCCAAACAGGGAGTAGGGGGCTACACCTTC,CATARSKQGVGGYTF
-,TRBJ2-7,-,TRBV5-6,TGTGCCAGCAGCTTGAGTCCCAGGGCCTACGAGCAGTACTTC,CASSLSPRAYEQYF
-,TRBJ1-1,-,TRBV6-5,TGTGCCAGCAGTTACTCGGGCAGGGAGGATGACACTGAAGCTTTCTTT,CASSYSGREDDTEAFF
-,TRBJ1-1,-,TRBV28,TGTGCCAGCAGTCCAGACAGCTTTAACACTGAAGCTTTCTTT,CASSPDSFNTEAFF
-,TRBJ2-7,TRBD2,TRBV7-2,TGTGCCAGCAGCCCGACCACCACTAGCGGGAGGGGAAGCTCCTACGAGCAGTACTTC,CASSPTTTSGRGSSYEQYF
-,TRBJ2-1,TRBD2,TRBV12-5,TGTGCTAGTGGTCCCCCTAGCGGGAGGCCCCACAATGAGCAGTTCTTC,CASGPPSGRPHNEQFF